The 22 T cell receptor delta chains in this list originate from one sample, sequenced in a study of human gamma delta and Vdelta1 T cells (dated by TCRdb to the late 2010s). The library was generated by PCR. Sequencing used an Illumina MiSeq. TCRdb called clones afresh from the public reads with CATT; identical DNA rows were later merged. The sample data list several thousand delta-chain clones, and more than 35% of these were observed just once. In total, the top ten clones hold roughly 9% of the sample. What these receptors recognize is not known. The sample taken for sequencing was Vdelta1 gamma-delta T cells from blood grown in culture (DOT cells). The cell subset or site label on this specimen signifies: Delta One T cells, in vitro expanded/differentiated Vd1+ gamma-delta T cells. The receptors stem from a human donor in good health.

This sequence joins TRDV1 and TRDJ1; TRDD3 matches at 8 bases. V was clipped by 3 bases and J by 4 bases; unmatched bases: 7. The CDR3 has 15 amino acids. In germline, CDR1 is TSWWSYY, CDR2 QGS. CDR3 in amino acids: CALGERLGAFDKLIF. The CDR3 bases are TGTGCTCTTGGGGAGAGACTGGGGGCCTTCGATAAACTCATCTTT.

In this sample, this clone turned up a few times. V is TRDV2 and J is TRDJ1; 11 bases map to TRDD3. Germline CDR1 is GEAIGNYY and CDR2 is EKD. After removal of 3 bases from V and 7 bases from J, the junction contained 27 bases not matched to a gene. The CDR3 totals 21 residues. The CDR3 DNA reads as TGTGCCTGTGACCCTACGGGGCTACGAGATGGGGGATACGCCGGGGTAGGTAAACTCATCTTT. Translating gives CACDPTGLRDGGYAGVGKLIF.

For this clone: The junction departs from germline at one end; a sequencing error may be responsible. The rearrangement uses TRDV1 and TRDJ1; possible D gene TRDD3, 6 bases. CDR1 is TSWWSYY and CDR2 is QGS in the germline V gene. The CDR3 sequence is 21 residues long. DNA for the CDR3: TGTGCTCTTGGGAAACTAGAAGATAACCGCTGGGGCTCTACCCGTTCGGATAAACTCATCTTT. Protein sequence: CALGKLEDNRWGSTRSDKLIF.

The gene calls are TRDV1 and TRDJ1, with TRDD3 matching over 11 bases. This CDR3 is built from 17 residues. The junction had 18 bases not matched to a gene; V was cut back by 5 bases and J by 10 bases. CDR1 and CDR2 (germline): TSWWSYY, QGS. The CDR3 coding sequence is TGTGCTCTTGGGTCGAAAAGGATACTGGGGGATAAAGTCGGACTCATCTTT. Translating it yields CALGSKRILGDKVGLIF.

The chain combines TRDV1 with TRDJ1; TRDD2 matches 9 bases. The ends lost 2 bases at V and 2 bases at J; junction bases unmatched: 27. This CDR3 comprises 23 residues. The V gene's germline CDR1 is TSWWSYY and CDR2 QGS. The CDR3 spells CALGEFLLNPSYSTGVGTDKLIF. CDR3 nucleotides: TGTGCTCTTGGGGAATTTCTGCTCAACCCTTCCTACTCCACTGGGGTAGGGACCGATAAACTCATCTTT.

This clone showed up just once. This chain uses TRDV1 with TRDJ1, with 11 bases lining up with TRDD3. The V segment lost 2 bases and the J segment 0 bases; nucleotides outside the gene matches: 17. The CDR3 sequence is 21 residues long. Germline V lookup: CDR1 TSWWSYY, CDR2 QGS. CDR3 sequence: CALGESLSRGWGIPDTDKLIF. CDR3 nucleotides: TGTGCTCTTGGGGAATCTCTATCAAGGGGCTGGGGGATACCCGACACCGATAAACTCATCTTT.

J is TRDJ1 and V is TRDV1; TRDD3 is a possible D gene (5 bases). The CDR3 spans 19 residues. V was trimmed by 0 bases and J by 0 bases, leaving 20 bases between them. CDR1 is TSWWSYY and CDR2 is QGS in the germline V gene. CDR3 nucleotide sequence: TGTGCTCTTGGGGAACTCCAGACCCGGATAATTCATAACACCGATAAACTCATCTTT. Encoded protein: CALGELQTRIIHNTDKLIF.

The V gene is TRDV1, the J gene TRDJ1; D is perhaps TRDD2 or TRDD3 (7 bases each). The CDR3 loop spans 16 amino acids. V lost 3 bases and J 2 bases, leaving 16 bases between the germline ends. Germline V lookup: CDR1 TSWWSYY, CDR2 QGS. The CDR3: CALGDLPPGDTDKLIF. As DNA, the CDR3 is TGTGCTCTTGGGGACCTTCCTCCGGGGGATACCGATAAACTCATCTTT.

This clone has more than one count but fewer than ten. The genes are TRDV1 and TRDJ1; tentatively, D is TRDD2 or TRDD3 (7 bases each). The CDR3 contains 20 residues. Germline V gives CDR1 TSWWSYY, CDR2 QGS. Between the trimmed V and J ends, which lost 5 bases and 0 bases, there was a span of 28 bases. The CDR3 region is CALGPLGFLPWGTNTDKLIF. Here the CDR3 DNA reads TGTGCTCTTGGGCCTTTAGGGTTCCTACCTTGGGGGACGAACACCGATAAACTCATCTTT.

The rearrangement uses TRDV1 and TRDJ1; 7 bases are shared with TRDD3. CDR3 size: 23 residues. Germline-derived CDR1 and CDR2 are TSWWSYY and QGS. The V segment lost 0 bases and the J segment 0 bases; nucleotides outside the gene matches: 25. Written as DNA, the CDR3 is TGTGCTCTTGGGGAACTGTCCCGAGATCGACTGGGGACCCGAGGGTCGTACACCGATAAACTCATCTTT. Its protein is CALGELSRDRLGTRGSYTDKLIF.

The rearrangement joins TRDV1 to TRDJ1, with D tentatively TRDD2 or TRDD3 (5 bases each). Germline V gene sequence: CDR1 TSWWSYY, CDR2 QGS. Trimming pared 0 bases from V and 1 base from J, leaving 24 bases between. This CDR3 spans 20 amino acids. Written as DNA, the CDR3 is TGTGCTCTTGGGGAACTCTCCCTACACTGGACTAATGGTGGCACCGATAAACTCATCTTT. Translated, it gives CALGELSLHWTNGGTDKLIF.

The genes are TRDV1 and TRDJ1, with a possible D match to TRDD3 (6 bases). CDR1 and CDR2 from the germline V gene are TSWWSYY and QGS. The CDR3 consists of 20 residues. V lost 9 bases and J lost 0, with 32 bases in between. The CDR3, as DNA: TGTGCTCTCGGAGACGGGCTAAACCCGGGGGACATCAGGTACACCGATAAACTCATCTTT. Translated, it gives CALGDGLNPGDIRYTDKLIF.

In this sample, this clone turned up a few times. The rearrangement links TRAV38-2/DV8 to TRDJ1, with TRDD3 matching 8 bases. The CDR3 loop spans 11 amino acids. The junction had 4 bases not matched to a gene; V was cut back by 9 bases and J by 6 bases. In germline, CDR1 is TSESDYY, CDR2 QEAYKQQN. CDR3 residues: CACLGEYKLIF. The CDR3 nucleotides read TGTGCTTGTCTGGGGGAGTATAAACTCATCTTT.

The rearrangement uses TRDV1 and TRDJ1; TRDD3 matches at 13 bases. Germline V gene data show CDR1 as TSWWSYY and CDR2 as QGS. This CDR3 comprises 19 residues. Trimming took 2 bases from V and 0 from J; bases not matched to a gene: 9. The CDR3 spells CALGETSYWGIRYTDKLIF. The CDR3 DNA reads TGTGCTCTTGGGGAAACCTCGTACTGGGGGATACGGTACACCGATAAACTCATCTTT.

The table lists this clone with a few counts. V is TRDV1 and J is TRDJ1, with 12 bases identical to TRDD3. Germline CDR1 and CDR2: TSWWSYY and QGS. V dropped 4 bases and J dropped 4; count of bases not matched to a gene: 25. The length of the CDR3 is 22 residues. CDR3 region: CALGAAFPRWILGDTEGDKLIF. The CDR3 coding sequence is TGTGCTCTTGGGGCGGCCTTCCCCCGATGGATACTGGGGGATACAGAAGGCGATAAACTCATCTTT.

The genes are TRDV1 and TRDJ1, with D perhaps TRDD2 (5 bases). The CDR3 is made up of 17 amino acids. Per the germline V gene, CDR1 is TSWWSYY and CDR2 is QGS. V gave up 3 bases and J gave up 4 bases, with 21 bases separating them. The DNA of the CDR3 is TGTGCTCTTGGGGAGGTTTCCTCATACCAGGGAAACGATAAACTCATCTTT. Translation gives CALGEVSSYQGNDKLIF.

The chain recombines TRDV1 with TRDJ1, with D possibly being TRDD2 or TRDD3 (5 bases each). V was pared by 3 bases and J by 8 bases, with 19 bases between. The V gene's germline CDR1 is TSWWSYY and CDR2 QGS. CDR3 length: 15 residues. The CDR3 sequence: CALGDLPRTGDKLIF. CDR3 nucleotides: TGTGCTCTTGGGGATCTTCCGCGTACTGGAGACAAACTCATCTTT.

This clone was seen only a few times. The rearrangement joins TRDV1 to TRDJ1; TRDD3 might be the D (5 bases). The CDR3 has 16 residues. Germline V lookup: CDR1 TSWWSYY, CDR2 QGS. V lost 5 bases to trimming and J lost 2 bases, with 18 bases between them. CDR3 bases: TGTGCTCTTGGGTCATACGTTAGGGGTGGGACCGATAAACTCATCTTT. Its translation: CALGSYVRGGTDKLIF.

By frequency in the sample, this clone is medium-sized. The gene calls are TRDV2 and TRDJ1; 13 positions agree with TRDD3. Trimming cost V 2 bases and J 3 bases; bases outside gene matches: 8. The CDR3 loop spans 17 amino acids. The germline V gene encodes CDR1 GEAIGNYY and CDR2 EKD. The CDR3 reads CACDNCTGGYVADKLIF. CDR3 bases: TGTGCCTGTGACAACTGTACTGGGGGATACGTTGCCGATAAACTCATCTTT.

This clone is deemed large. The sample carries other DNA sequences with the same CDR3. V gene TRDV1 combines with J gene TRDJ1; possibly TRDD2 for D (6 bases). The CDR3 is 21 amino acids. Germline-derived CDR1 and CDR2 are TSWWSYY and QGS. V lost 3 bases and J 5 bases, leaving 34 bases between the germline ends. CDR3 nucleotide sequence: TGTGCTCTTGGGGATCCTCGGCCTTCCACAAATCTCCGTACCATCCTGGATAAACTCATCTTT. This gives the protein CALGDPRPSTNLRTILDKLIF.

This clone is judged medium-sized. This chain joins TRDV3 and TRDJ1; possibly TRDD2 for D (5 bases). CDR1 is TVYSNPD, CDR2 GDNSRS, per germline (reference sequence). The CDR3 is made up of 15 amino acids. V lost 4 bases and J lost 4, with 22 bases in between. The CDR3 nucleotides are TGTGCCTCCGAAGGCCTTCAGGGCATCAACGATAAACTCATCTTT. Translating gives CASEGLQGINDKLIF.

By share, this clone ranks as medium-sized (0.01 to 0.1%). The chain employs TRDV1 and TRDJ1; 10 nucleotides match TRDD3. The germline V gene encodes CDR1 TSWWSYY and CDR2 QGS. The CDR3 is made up of 21 amino acids. Germline trimming cut 1 base from V and 0 bases from J; bases unmatched to any gene: 17. The CDR3 spells CALGEPLDPIWGIRDTDKLIF. The CDR3 nucleotides read TGTGCTCTTGGGGAACCTTTAGACCCCATCTGGGGGATAAGGGACACCGATAAACTCATCTTT.